This T cell receptor beta chain was recorded in a study of cytomegalovirus exposure and HLA in healthy donors. The study's findings and limits: TCR beta sequences reportedly predicted the HLA-A and HLA-B alleles of most subjects accurately.

The donors were healthy bone marrow donors. PCR used 60 Vbeta primers and 13 Jbeta primers. Sequencing used immunoSEQ multiplex PCR; TCRdb keeps in-frame clones, though not all of them. This table has 80,000 to 130,000 clones, approximately 82% appearing once. On this clone itself: Its antigen is unknown.

V shed 3 bases and J shed 6 bases, with 12 bases lying between them. Germline lookup yields CDR1 KGHSH and CDR2 LQKENI. The CDR3 consists of 13 residues. The sequencing input was PBMCs. This chain connects TRBV18 to TRBJ2-7; D perhaps matches TRBD2 (6 bases). The clonotype originates from a woman aged 18-35 years in good health and CMV-seronegative. The CDR3 DNA is TGTGCCAGCTCACCTCTCGGGAGTACCGAGCAGTACTTC. This encodes CASSPLGSTEQYF.